The entry that follows covers one T cell receptor (beta chain) sequence. The method was immunoSEQ multiplex PCR; TCRdb's version includes in-frame clones alone and lacks a portion of them. The repertoire holds roughly 12,000 clones, almost 90% seen once, with roughly 0.51% in the top ten. These data come from a study of PD-1 blockade in classical Hodgkin lymphoma. Each and every patient relapsed after autologous stem cell transplantation, and patients got differing brentuximab vedotin exposure. CD4+ T cells were purified from thawed PBMCs by magnetic negative selection. The clonotype comes from a human donor with classical Hodgkin lymphoma. The sample here was CD4+ T cells from blood, taken at baseline.

The CDR3 DNA reads TGTGCCAGCTCACTGTTCCGGGACAGCGCTAACTATGGCTACACCTTC. Amino acid sequence: CASSLFRDSANYGYTF. The genes are TRBV18 and TRBJ1-2, with 7 positions matching TRBD1. The CDR3 totals 16 residues. Germline loops: CDR1 KGHSH, CDR2 LQKENI. The V and J ends lost 4 bases and 0 bases, in that order; junction bases with no gene match: 8.